The entry below gives a single T cell receptor (beta chain) sequence along with its context. A mixed TRB-A/B primer pool amplified rearranged TRB by multiplex touch-down PCR. From the multiplex PCR reads, TCRdb called clonotypes with MiXCR, one entry per CDR3 protein. The repertoire holds some 560 distinct CDR3 sequences, with roughly a third as singletons. The data were obtained in a study of T cell repertoires in aging, cancer and after chemotherapy. TCR beta rearrangements were amplified from peripheral blood genomic DNA. Germline CDR1 MDHEN, CDR2 SYDVKM. This CDR3 has 14 residues. V gave up 6 bases and J gave up 5 bases, with 14 bases separating them.

The receptor was derived from a human donor with a blood cancer. The chain uses TRBV28 and TRBJ2-1; D gene uncertain. The specimen sequenced was blood. CDR3 DNA: TGTGCCAGCAGCCGGCGTCTCTTAAACAATGAGCAGTTCTTC. It is translated as CASSRRLLNNEQFF.